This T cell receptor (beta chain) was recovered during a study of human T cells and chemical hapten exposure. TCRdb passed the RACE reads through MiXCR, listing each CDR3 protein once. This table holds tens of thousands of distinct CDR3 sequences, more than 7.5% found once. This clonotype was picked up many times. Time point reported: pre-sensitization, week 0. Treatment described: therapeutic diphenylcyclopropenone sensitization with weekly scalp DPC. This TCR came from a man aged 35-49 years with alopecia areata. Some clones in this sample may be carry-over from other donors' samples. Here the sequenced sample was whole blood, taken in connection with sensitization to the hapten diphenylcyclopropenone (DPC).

The DNA for the CDR3 is TGTGCCAGCAGCTTACAGGATCATCAGCCCCAGCATTTT. Its protein product is CASSLQDHQPQHF. The V gene is TRBV7-9, the J gene TRBJ1-5; D not certain. In germline, CDR1 is SEHNR, CDR2 FQNEAQ (reference sequence). With 2 bases removed from V and 5 bases from J, the gap between germline ends came to 7 bases. CDR3 length: 13 amino acids.